This T cell receptor beta chain was recovered during a study of control samples from healthy donors and cancer patients. TCRdb's copy holds only in-frame clones and misses some; the assay was immunoSEQ multiplex PCR. Of about 120,000 clones listed, over 75% were seen once; the top ten hold 1.5% to 2%. Germline CDR1 is SGHRS and CDR2 is YFSETQ. V lost 1 base, J lost 9 bases, and 10 bases stayed unmatched. This CDR3 is built from 16 residues. The chain carries TRBV5-1 and TRBJ2-1, with TRBD2 matching over 10 bases. This receptor was taken from a man younger than 35 in good health. The material sequenced was blood. The CDR3 spells CASSLRSLAGAGEQFF. CDR3 DNA sequence: TGCGCCAGCAGCTTGAGGTCCCTAGCGGGAGCGGGTGAGCAGTTCTTC. The full variable domain, in which reference TRBV5-1 and TRBJ2-1 provide the parts outside the CDR3, is KAGVTQTPRYLIKTRGQQVTLSCSPISGHRSVSWYQQTPGQGLQFLFEYFSETQRNKGNFPGRFSGRQFSNSRSEMNVSTLELGDSALYLCASSLRSLAGAGEQFFGPGTRLTVL.